What follows are 8 T cell receptor beta chains derived from one specimen sequenced in a study of CXCR3-negative and CXCR3-positive naive CD8 T cells. The study's findings and limits: Against CXCR3-negative naive cells, CXCR3-positive naive cells showed more hydrophobic TRB CDR3s.

Their specific antigens are unknown. The TRB cDNA libraries were prepared by 5' RACE with UMI labels. After re-calling the 5' RACE reads, TCRdb lists one entry per CDR3 protein, DNA absent. The sample totals roughly 100,000 distinct CDR3 sequences. Input material: naive CXCR3+ CD8+ T cells from blood. Subset noted: CD45RO-CCR7+CD27+CD95- naive CD8+ T cells expressing CXCR3 (TNR3+). These receptors all come from a human donor in good health. Some clones in this sample may be carry-over from other donors' samples.

The rearrangement links TRBV13 to TRBJ1-4; the D call from TCRdb, TRBD1, cannot be confirmed without DNA. Germline V gives CDR1 PRHDT, CDR2 FYEKMQ (reference sequence). The CDR3 sequence is 14 residues long. The CDR3 is CASSLGRAGEKLFF.

The CDR3 is CAWSNIGQGLYNEQFF. V and J are TRBV30 and TRBJ2-1; TCRdb gives TRBD1 as the D gene, but with no DNA this cannot be confirmed. Germline lookup yields CDR1 GTSNPN and CDR2 SVGIG (reference sequence). The CDR3 runs 16 residues.

The rearrangement links TRBV5-4 to TRBJ2-1. CDR3 length: 12 residues. In germline, CDR1 is SGHNT, CDR2 YYREEE (reference sequence). CDR3 region: CASSFSTDEQFF.

CDR3 residues: CAISRQGQQYF. The V and J genes are TRBV10-3 and TRBJ2-7; TCRdb designates TRBD1, a call that cannot be tested without DNA. Germline CDR1 ENHRY, CDR2 SYGVKD. CDR3 size: 11 residues.

The chain is built from TRBV7-8 and TRBJ2-5; TCRdb returns TRBD2, unconfirmable since there is no DNA. This CDR3 contains 16 residues. Germline loops: CDR1 SGHVS, CDR2 FQNEAQ. The chain's CDR3 is CASSFTSGLGEETQYF.

The V gene is TRBV29-1, the J gene TRBJ2-4; the TRBD2 assignment by TCRdb is unverifiable without DNA. Germline loops: CDR1 SQVTM, CDR2 ANQGSEA. The CDR3 has 12 amino acids. CDR3 region: CSGGGGGNIQYF.

This sequence joins TRBV7-6 and TRBJ2-1; TCRdb proposes TRBD1, but this gene call is untestable without DNA. This CDR3 is 16 amino acids long. CDR1 SGHVS and CDR2 FNYEAQ come from the germline V gene. The chain's CDR3 is CASTPGGGGPVNEQFF.

The genes are TRBV28 and TRBJ2-7; TCRdb lists TRBD1, though no DNA is available to test this call. The CDR3 spans 14 residues. Germline V gene sequence: CDR1 MDHEN, CDR2 SYDVKM. The CDR3 here is CASTLHGGSYEQYF. The complete variable domain, with remaining parts taken from reference TRBV28 and TRBJ2-7, reads DVKVTQSSRYLVKRTGEKVFLECVQDMDHENMFWYRQDPGLGLRLIYFSYDVKMKEKGDIPEGYSVSREKKERFSLILESASTNQTSMYLCASTLHGGSYEQYFGPGTRLTVT.